Below are 4 T cell receptor beta chains sequenced from a single sample in a study of cytomegalovirus exposure and HLA in healthy donors. The study ran its PCR with 60 Vbeta and 13 Jbeta primers. Profiling relied on immunoSEQ multiplex PCR, and the TCRdb table lists in-frame clones only, not all of them. This table holds over 100,000 clones, around 65% found once. Sequencing was done on a sample of PBMCs. All receptors come from a man younger than 30 in good health and CMV-seronegative.

The chain recombines TRBV9 with TRBJ2-3; D not certain. The CDR3 is 14 residues long. V gave up 0 bases and J gave up 0 bases, with 5 bases separating them. CDR1 and CDR2 from the germline V gene are SGDLS and YYNGEE. CDR3 sequence: CASSVATSTDTQYF. CDR3 bases: TGTGCCAGCAGCGTAGCGACTAGCACAGATACGCAGTATTTT.

As for this clone: Its ends do not fully match the called genes, so a read error is possible. The DNA for the CDR3 is TGTGCCAGCAACGTAATCCCGGGACAGAACATGAACACTGAAGCTTTCTTT. Translating gives CASNVIPGQNMNTEAFF. The chain carries TRBV9 and TRBJ1-1; 7 bases map to TRBD1. Germline CDR1 reads SGDLS; CDR2 reads YYNGEE. This CDR3 region has 17 residues.

V is TRBV5-4 and J is TRBJ1-2; 9 bases agree with TRBD1. Germline trimming cut 4 bases from V and 4 bases from J; bases unmatched to any gene: 5. Germline lookup yields CDR1 SGHNT and CDR2 YYREEE (reference sequence). The CDR3 length is 14 residues. CDR3 sequence (DNA): TGTGCCAGCAGCGTACAGGGGGCCAGCTATGGCTACACCTTC. It yields the protein CASSVQGASYGYTF. Supplemented by reference TRBV5-4 and TRBJ1-2, the full variable domain reads ETGVTQSPTHLIKTRGQQVTLRCSSQSGHNTVSWYQQALGQGPQFIFQYYREEENGRGNFPPRFSGLQFPNYSSELNVNALELDDSALYLCASSVQGASYGYTFGSGTRLTVV.

The table lists this clone with a count of one. The chain couples TRBV19 to TRBJ1-1; D might be TRBD1 (6 bases). Between the trimmed V and J ends, which lost 8 bases and 1 base, there was a span of 11 bases. The V gene's germline CDR1 is LNHDA and CDR2 SQIVND (reference sequence). This CDR3 has 13 amino acids. The CDR3 DNA sequence: TGTGCCAGTCGGGACACGACGAACACTGAAGCTTTCTTT. This codes for CASRDTTNTEAFF. The full variable domain, in which reference TRBV19 and TRBJ1-1 provide the parts outside the CDR3, is DGGITQSPKYLFRKEGQNVTLSCEQNLNHDAMYWYRQDPGQGLRLIYYSQIVNDFQKGDIAEGYSVSREKKESFPLTVTSAQKNPTAFYLCASRDTTNTEAFFGQGTRLTVV.